This TCR beta chain appears in the sequencing data of a study of CD8+CD57+ T cells in acquired aplastic anemia. For sequencing, patients were chosen who had shown expansion of CD8+CD57+ cells by flow cytometry. Acquired aplastic anemia of severe grade affected all patients. This clonotype was counted once. TCR beta VDJ and CDR3 profiling used genomic DNA as template. TCRdb reanalysed the reads using MiXCR and keeps one entry per CDR3 protein. The data contain over 150,000 distinct CDR3 sequences, about 64% of them singletons. The sequence was obtained from a human donor with aplastic anemia. The specimen was sorted CD4+, CD8+, or CD8+CD57+ T cells (not recorded which) from PBMCs.

CDR3 in amino acids: CASSLDVRPEQYF. The CDR3 DNA is TGTGCCAGCAGCTTAGATGTCAGGCCCGAGCAGTACTTC. This rearrangement joins TRBV11-2 to TRBJ2-7; D uncertain. Germline-derived CDR1 and CDR2 are SGHAT and FQNNGV. V gave up 0 bases and J gave up 6 bases, with 9 bases separating them. This CDR3 has 13 residues.